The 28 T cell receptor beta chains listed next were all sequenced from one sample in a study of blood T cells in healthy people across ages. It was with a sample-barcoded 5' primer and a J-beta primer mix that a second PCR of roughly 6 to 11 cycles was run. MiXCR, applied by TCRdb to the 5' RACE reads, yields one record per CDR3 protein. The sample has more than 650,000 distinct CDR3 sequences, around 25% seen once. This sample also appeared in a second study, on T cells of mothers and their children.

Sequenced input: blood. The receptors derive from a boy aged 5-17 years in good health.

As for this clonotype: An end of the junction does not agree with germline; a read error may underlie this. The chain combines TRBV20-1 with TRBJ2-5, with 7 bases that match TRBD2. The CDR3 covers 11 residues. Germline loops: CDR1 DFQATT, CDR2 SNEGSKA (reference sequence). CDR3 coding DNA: TGCAGTGCTCAGGGAGGGGAGACCCAGCACTTC. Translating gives CSAQGGETQHF.

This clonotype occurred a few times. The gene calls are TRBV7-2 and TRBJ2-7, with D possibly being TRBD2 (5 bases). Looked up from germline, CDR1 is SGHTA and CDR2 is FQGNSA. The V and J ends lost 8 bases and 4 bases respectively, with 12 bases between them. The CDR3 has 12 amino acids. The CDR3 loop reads CASRPTGYEQYF. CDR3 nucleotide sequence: TGTGCCAGCCGCCCGACGGGGTACGAGCAGTACTTC. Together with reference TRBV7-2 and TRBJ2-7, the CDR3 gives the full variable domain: GAGVSQSPSNKVTEKGKDVELRCDPISGHTALYWYRQSLGQGLEFLIYFQGNSAPDKSGLPSDRFSAERTGGSVSTLTIQRTQQEDSAVYLCASRPTGYEQYFGPGTRLTVT.

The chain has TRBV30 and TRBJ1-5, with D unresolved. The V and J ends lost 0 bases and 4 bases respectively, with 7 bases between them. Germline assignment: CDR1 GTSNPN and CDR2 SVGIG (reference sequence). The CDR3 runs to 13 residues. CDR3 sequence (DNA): TGTGCCTGGAGTGTAACCGGGAATCAGCCCCAGCATTTT. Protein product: CAWSVTGNQPQHF.

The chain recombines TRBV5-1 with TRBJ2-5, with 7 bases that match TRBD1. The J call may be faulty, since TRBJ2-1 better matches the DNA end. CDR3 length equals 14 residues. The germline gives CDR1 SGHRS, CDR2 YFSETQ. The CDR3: CASSPRQGWNEQFF. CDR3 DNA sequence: TGCGCCAGCAGCCCCCGACAGGGTTGGAATGAGCAGTTCTTC.

The CDR3 DNA reads as TGTGCCACCAGTGCCCTTACCGGGACAGGGAGCTACAATGAGCAGTTCTTC. Residues: CATSALTGTGSYNEQFF. The rearrangement joins TRBV24-1 to TRBJ2-1; 9 bases line up with TRBD1. Germline CDR1 and CDR2: KGHDR and SFDVKD. V lost 5 bases to trimming and J lost 3 bases; unmatched junction nucleotides: 10. This CDR3 comprises 17 residues.

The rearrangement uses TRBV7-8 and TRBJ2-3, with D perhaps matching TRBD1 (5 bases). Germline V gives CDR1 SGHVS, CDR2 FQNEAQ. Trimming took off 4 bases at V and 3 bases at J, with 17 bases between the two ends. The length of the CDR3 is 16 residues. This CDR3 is CASSSAPDQGTDTQYF. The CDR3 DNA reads TGTGCCAGCAGCTCCGCCCCGGATCAGGGTACAGATACGCAGTATTTT.

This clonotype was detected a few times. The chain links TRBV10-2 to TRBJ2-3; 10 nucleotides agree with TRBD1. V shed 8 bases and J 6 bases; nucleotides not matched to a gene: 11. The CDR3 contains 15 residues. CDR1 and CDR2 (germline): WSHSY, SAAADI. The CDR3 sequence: CASFWRQGARDTQYF. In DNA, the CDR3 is TGCGCCAGCTTTTGGAGACAGGGGGCTCGCGATACGCAGTATTTT.

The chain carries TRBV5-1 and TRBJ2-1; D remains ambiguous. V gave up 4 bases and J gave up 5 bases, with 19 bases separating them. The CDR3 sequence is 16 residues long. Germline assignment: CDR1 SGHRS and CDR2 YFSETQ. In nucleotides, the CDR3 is TGCGCCAGCAGCCCCCTCGGCGGTCCCAACAACAATGAGCAGTTCTTC. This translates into CASSPLGGPNNNEQFF. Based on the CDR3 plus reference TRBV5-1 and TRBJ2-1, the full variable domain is KAGVTQTPRYLIKTRGQQVTLSCSPISGHRSVSWYQQTPGQGLQFLFEYFSETQRNKGNFPGRFSGRQFSNSRSEMNVSTLELGDSALYLCASSPLGGPNNNEQFFGPGTRLTVL.

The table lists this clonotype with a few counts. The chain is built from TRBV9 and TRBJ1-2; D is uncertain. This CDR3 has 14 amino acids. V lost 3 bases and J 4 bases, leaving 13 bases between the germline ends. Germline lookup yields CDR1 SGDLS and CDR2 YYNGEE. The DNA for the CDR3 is TGTGCCAGCAGCGATGGAGGCTCCGGCTATGGCTACACCTTC. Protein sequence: CASSDGGSGYGYTF.

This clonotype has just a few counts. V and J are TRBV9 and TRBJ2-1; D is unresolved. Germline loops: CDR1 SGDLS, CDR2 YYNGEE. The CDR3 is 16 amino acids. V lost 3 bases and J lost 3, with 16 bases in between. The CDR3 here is CASSESHGDSYNEQFF. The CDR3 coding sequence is TGTGCCAGCAGCGAGTCCCATGGGGATAGCTACAATGAGCAGTTCTTC. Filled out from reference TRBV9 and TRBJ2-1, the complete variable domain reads DSGVTQTPKHLITATGQRVTLRCSPRSGDLSVYWYQQSLDQGLQFLIQYYNGEERAKGNILERFSAQQFPDLHSELNLSSLELGDSALYFCASSESHGDSYNEQFFGPGTRLTVL.

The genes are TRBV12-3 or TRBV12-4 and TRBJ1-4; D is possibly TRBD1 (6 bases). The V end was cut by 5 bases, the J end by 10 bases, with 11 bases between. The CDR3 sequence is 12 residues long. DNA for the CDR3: TGTGCCAGCAGTCCGGAGGGGGGAAAACTGTTTTTT. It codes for CASSPEGGKLFF.

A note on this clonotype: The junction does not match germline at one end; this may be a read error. CDR3 nucleotide sequence: TGCAGCGTTGAAGGACGATTTGGGACCTACGGGCAGTACTTC. Translation gives CSVEGRFGTYGQYF. V gene TRBV29-1 combines with J gene TRBJ2-7; D tentatively reads TRBD1 or TRBD2 (5 bases each). The V gene's germline CDR1 is SQVTM and CDR2 ANQGSEA. This CDR3 is built from 14 residues.

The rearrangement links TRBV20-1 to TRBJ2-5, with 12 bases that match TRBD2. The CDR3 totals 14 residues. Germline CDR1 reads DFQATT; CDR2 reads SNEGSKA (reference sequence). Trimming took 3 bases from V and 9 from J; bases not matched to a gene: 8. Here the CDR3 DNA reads TGCAGTGCTAGTGAGAGCCTAGCGGGGGGGCCCCAGTACTTC. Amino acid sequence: CSASESLAGGPQYF.

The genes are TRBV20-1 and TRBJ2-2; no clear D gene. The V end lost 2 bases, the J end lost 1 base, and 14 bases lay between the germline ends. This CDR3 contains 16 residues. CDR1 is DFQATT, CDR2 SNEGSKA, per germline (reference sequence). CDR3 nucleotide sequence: TGCAGTGCTAGACACAAGCGAGCGCGGAACACCGGGGAGCTGTTTTTT. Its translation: CSARHKRARNTGELFF.

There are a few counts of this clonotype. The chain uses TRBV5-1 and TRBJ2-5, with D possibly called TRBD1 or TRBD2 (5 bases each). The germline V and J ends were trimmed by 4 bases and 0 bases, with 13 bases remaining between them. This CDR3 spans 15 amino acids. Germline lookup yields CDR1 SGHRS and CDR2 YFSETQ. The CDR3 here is CASSPGATNQETQYF. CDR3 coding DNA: TGCGCCAGCAGCCCCGGGGCGACAAACCAAGAGACCCAGTACTTC.

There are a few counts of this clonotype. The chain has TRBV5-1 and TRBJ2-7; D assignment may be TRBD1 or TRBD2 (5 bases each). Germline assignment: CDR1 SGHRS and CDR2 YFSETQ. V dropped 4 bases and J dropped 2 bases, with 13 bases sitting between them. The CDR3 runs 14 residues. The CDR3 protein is CASSRWDGPYEQYF. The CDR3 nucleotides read TGCGCCAGCAGCCGCTGGGACGGCCCCTACGAGCAGTACTTC.

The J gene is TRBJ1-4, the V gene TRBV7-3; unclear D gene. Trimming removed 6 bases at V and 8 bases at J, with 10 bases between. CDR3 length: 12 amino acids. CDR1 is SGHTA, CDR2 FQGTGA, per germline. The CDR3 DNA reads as TGTGCCAGCAGTCCTAATTCGGAAAAACTGTTTTTT. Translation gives CASSPNSEKLFF.

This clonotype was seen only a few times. CDR3 residues: CASSPRGGSAIQYF. CDR3 DNA sequence: TGTGCCAGCAGCCCCCGAGGGGGGTCGGCCATTCAGTACTTC. The chain combines TRBV13 with TRBJ2-4, with D perhaps assigned TRBD1 or TRBD2 (6 bases each). The V end lost 5 bases, the J end lost 9 bases, and 17 bases lay between the germline ends. Germline CDR1 and CDR2: PRHDT and FYEKMQ (reference sequence). CDR3 length: 14 residues.

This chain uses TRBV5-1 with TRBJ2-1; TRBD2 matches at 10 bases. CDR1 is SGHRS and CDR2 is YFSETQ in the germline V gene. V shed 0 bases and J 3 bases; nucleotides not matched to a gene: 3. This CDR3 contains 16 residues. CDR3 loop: CASSLGIAGGYNEQFF. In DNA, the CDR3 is TGCGCCAGCAGCTTGGGCATAGCGGGGGGCTACAATGAGCAGTTCTTC.

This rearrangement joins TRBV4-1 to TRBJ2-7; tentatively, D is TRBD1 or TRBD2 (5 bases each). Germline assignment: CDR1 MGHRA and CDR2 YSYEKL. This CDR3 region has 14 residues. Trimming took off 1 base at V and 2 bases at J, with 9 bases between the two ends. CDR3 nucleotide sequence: TGCGCCAGCAGCCAAGGGGACGGGGCCTACGAGCAGTACTTC. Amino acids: CASSQGDGAYEQYF.

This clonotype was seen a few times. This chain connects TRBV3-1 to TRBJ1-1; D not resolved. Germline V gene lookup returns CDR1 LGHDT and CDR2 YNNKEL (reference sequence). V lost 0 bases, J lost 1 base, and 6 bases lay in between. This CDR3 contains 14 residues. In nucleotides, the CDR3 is TGTGCCAGCAGCCAAGAGGTCCAGAACACTGAAGCTTTCTTT. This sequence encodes CASSQEVQNTEAFF.

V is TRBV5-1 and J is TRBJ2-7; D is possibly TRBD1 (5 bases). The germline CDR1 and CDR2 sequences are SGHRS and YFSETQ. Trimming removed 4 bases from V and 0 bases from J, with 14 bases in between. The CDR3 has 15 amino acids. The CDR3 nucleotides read TGCGCCAGCAGCCCACAGCTGACAGACTCCTACGAGCAGTACTTC. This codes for CASSPQLTDSYEQYF.

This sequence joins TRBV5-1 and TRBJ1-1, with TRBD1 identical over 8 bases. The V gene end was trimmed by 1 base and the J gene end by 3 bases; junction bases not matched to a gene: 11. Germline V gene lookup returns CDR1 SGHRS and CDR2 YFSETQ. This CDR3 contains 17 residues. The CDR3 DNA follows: TGCGCCAGCAGCTTGATCTTCAGGGGGCCCCCGGACACTGAAGCTTTCTTT. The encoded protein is CASSLIFRGPPDTEAFF.

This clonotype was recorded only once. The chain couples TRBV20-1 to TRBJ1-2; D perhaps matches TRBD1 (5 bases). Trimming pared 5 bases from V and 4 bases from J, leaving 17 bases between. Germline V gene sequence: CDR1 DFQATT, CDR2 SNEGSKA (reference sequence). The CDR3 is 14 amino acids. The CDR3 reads CSAFLGEGSYGYTF. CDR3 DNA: TGCAGTGCTTTCCTCGGGGAGGGGTCCTATGGCTACACCTTC.

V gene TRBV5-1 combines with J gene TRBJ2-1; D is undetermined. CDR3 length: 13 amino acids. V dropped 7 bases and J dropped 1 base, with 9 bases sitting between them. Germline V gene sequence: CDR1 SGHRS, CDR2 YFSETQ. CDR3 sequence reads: CASATASYNEQFF. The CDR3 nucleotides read TGCGCCAGCGCCACAGCGTCCTACAATGAGCAGTTCTTC. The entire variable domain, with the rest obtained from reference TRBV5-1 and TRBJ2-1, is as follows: KAGVTQTPRYLIKTRGQQVTLSCSPISGHRSVSWYQQTPGQGLQFLFEYFSETQRNKGNFPGRFSGRQFSNSRSEMNVSTLELGDSALYLCASATASYNEQFFGPGTRLTVL.

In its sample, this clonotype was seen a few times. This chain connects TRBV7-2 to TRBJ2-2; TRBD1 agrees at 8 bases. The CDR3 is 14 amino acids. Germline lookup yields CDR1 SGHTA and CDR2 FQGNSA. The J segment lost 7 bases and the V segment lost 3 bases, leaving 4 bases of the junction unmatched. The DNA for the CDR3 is TGTGCCAGCAGCTTCGAGACAGGGGACGGGGAGCTGTTTTTT. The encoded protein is CASSFETGDGELFF.

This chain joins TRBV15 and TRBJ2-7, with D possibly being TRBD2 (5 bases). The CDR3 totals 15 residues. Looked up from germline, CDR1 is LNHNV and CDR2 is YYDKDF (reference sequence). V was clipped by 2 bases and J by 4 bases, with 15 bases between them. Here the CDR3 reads CATSRPDGSEYEQYF. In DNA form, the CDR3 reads TGTGCCACCAGCAGACCTGACGGTAGCGAGTACGAGCAGTACTTC.

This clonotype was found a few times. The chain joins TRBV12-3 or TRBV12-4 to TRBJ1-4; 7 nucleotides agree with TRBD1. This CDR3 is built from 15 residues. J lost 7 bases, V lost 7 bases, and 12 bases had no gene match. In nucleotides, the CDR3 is TGTGCCAGCAATACACGGAGGGGGCGCGGTGAAAAACTGTTTTTT. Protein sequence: CASNTRRGRGEKLFF.